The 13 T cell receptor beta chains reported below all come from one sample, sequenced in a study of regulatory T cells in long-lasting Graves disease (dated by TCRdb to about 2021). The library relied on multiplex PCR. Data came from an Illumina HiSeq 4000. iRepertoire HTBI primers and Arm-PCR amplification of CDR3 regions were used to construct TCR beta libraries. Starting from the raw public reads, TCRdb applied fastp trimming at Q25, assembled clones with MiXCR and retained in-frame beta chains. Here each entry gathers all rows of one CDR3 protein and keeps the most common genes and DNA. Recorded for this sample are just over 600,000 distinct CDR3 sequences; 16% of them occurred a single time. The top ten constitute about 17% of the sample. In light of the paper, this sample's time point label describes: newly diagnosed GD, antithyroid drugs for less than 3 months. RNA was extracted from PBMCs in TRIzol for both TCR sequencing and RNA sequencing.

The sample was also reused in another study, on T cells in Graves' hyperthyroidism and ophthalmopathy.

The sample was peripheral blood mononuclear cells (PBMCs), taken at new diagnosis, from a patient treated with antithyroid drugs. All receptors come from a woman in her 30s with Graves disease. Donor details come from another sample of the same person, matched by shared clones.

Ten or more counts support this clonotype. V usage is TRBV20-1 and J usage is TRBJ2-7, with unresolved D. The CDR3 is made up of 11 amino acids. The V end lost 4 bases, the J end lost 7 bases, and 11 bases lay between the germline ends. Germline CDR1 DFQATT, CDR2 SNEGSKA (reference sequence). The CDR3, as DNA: TGCAGTGCTAAACCTCCTAGTGAGCAGTACTTC. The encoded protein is CSAKPPSEQYF.

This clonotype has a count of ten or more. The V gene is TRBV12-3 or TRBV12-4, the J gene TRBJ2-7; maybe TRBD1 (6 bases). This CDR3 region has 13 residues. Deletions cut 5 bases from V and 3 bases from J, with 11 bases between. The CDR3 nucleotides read TGTGCCAGCAGTCCCCAAGGGGGCTACGAGCAGTACTTC. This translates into CASSPQGGYEQYF.

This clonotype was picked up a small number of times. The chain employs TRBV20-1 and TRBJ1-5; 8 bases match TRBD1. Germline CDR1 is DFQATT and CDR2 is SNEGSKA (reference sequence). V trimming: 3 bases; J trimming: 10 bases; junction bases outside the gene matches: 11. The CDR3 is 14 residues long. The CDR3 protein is CSASRQGSGSPQHF. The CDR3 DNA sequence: TGCAGTGCTAGCCGACAGGGGTCGGGGTCTCCCCAGCATTTT.

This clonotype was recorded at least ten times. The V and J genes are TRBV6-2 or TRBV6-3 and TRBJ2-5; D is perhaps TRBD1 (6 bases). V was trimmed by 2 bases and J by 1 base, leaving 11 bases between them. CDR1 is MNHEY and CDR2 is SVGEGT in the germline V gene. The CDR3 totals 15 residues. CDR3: CASSYGQQGQETQYF. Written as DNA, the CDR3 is TGTGCCAGCAGTTACGGTCAACAGGGCCAAGAGACCCAGTACTTC.

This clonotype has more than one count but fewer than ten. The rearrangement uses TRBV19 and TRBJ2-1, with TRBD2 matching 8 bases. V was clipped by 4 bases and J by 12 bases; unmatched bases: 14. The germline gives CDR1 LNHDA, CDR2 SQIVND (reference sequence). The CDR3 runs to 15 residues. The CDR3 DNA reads TGTGCCAGTAGTAGGGAGCTAGGGCGCCGGGAGGGGCAGTTCTTC. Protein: CASSRELGRREGQFF.

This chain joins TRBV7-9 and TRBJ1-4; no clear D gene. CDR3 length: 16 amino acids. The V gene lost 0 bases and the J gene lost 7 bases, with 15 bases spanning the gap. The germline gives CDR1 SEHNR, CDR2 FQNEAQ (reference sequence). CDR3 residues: CASSLAAAAIREKLFF. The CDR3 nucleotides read TGTGCCAGCAGCTTAGCGGCTGCTGCCATTCGTGAAAAACTGTTTTTT.

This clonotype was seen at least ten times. The chain's CDR3 is CASSFPLDRAEDTQYF. The CDR3 nucleotides read TGTGCCAGCAGCTTCCCGCTAGACAGGGCTGAAGATACGCAGTATTTT. V gene TRBV11-2 combines with J gene TRBJ2-3, with 7 bases lining up with TRBD1. V shed 3 bases and J 5 bases; nucleotides not matched to a gene: 11. CDR3 size: 16 residues. Per germline, CDR1 SGHAT and CDR2 FQNNGV.

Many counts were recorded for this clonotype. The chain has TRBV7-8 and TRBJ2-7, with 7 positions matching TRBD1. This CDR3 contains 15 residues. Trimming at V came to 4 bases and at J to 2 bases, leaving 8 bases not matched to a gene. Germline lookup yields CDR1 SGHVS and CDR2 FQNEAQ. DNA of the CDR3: TGTGCCAGCAGCTCACAGGGGAACCCTCCCTACGAGCAGTACTTC. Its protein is CASSSQGNPPYEQYF.

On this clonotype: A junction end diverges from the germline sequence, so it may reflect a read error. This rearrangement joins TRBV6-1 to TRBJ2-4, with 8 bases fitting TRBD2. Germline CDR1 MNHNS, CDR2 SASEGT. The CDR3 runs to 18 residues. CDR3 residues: CAISETGLATPAKNIQYF. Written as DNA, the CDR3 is TGTGCCATCAGTGAGACTGGACTAGCTACGCCAGCCAAAAACATTCAGTACTTC.

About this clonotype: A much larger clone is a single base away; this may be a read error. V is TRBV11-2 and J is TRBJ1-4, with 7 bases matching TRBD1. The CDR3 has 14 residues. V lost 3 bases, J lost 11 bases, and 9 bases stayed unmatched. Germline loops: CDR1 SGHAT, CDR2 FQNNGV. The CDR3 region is CASSLSWTGSKLFF. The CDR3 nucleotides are TGTGCCAGCAGCTTGTCCTGGACAGGCAGTAAACTGTTTTTT.

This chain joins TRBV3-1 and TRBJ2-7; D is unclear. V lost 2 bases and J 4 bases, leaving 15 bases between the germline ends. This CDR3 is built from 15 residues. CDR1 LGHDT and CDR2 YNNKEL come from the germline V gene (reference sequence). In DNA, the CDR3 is TGTGCCAGCAGCCAACAGGCCCTAGTGGGTTACGAGCAGTACTTC. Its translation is CASSQQALVGYEQYF.

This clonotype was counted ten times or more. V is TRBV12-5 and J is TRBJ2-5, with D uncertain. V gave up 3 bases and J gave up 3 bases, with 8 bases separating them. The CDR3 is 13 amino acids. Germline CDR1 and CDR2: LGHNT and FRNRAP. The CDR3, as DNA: TGTGCTAGTGGTTTTGGTTTCGAAGAGACCCAGTACTTC. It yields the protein CASGFGFEETQYF. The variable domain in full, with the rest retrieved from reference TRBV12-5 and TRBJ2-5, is DARVTQTPRHKVTEMGQEVTMRCQPILGHNTVFWYRQTMMQGLELLAYFRNRAPLDDSGMPKDRFSAEMPDATLATLKIQPSEPRDSAVYFCASGFGFEETQYFGPGTRLLVL.

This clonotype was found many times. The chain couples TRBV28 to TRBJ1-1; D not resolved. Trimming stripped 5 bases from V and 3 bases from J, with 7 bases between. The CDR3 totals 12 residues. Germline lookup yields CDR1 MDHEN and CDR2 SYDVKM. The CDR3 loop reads CASSLPYTEAFF. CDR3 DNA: TGTGCCAGCAGTCTCCCTTACACTGAAGCTTTCTTT.